This passage covers 3 T cell receptor beta chains from one sample sequenced in a study of CD8 T cells in Susac syndrome. With random hexamers, roughly 0.45 to 1 ug RNA was reverse transcribed. TCRdb independently ran MiXCR on the immunoSEQ multiplex PCR reads; one entry per CDR3 protein. Of approximately 200,000 distinct CDR3 sequences in the sample, around 95% were seen once. The sample was CD4+ T cells from PBMCs. Receptor source: a human donor with multiple sclerosis.

The V gene is TRBV15, the J gene TRBJ2-5; 8 nucleotides align to TRBD1. This CDR3 has 16 amino acids. Germline CDR1 is LNHNV and CDR2 is YYDKDF (reference sequence). The junction had 9 bases not matched to a gene; V was cut back by 1 base and J by 5 bases. As DNA, the CDR3 is TGTGCCACCAGCAGAGGAGCAGGGGGCGCGTGGGAGACCCAGTACTTC. Translated: CATSRGAGGAWETQYF.

The chain couples TRBV20-1 to TRBJ2-7, with D tentatively TRBD1 (6 bases). Germline V gene lookup returns CDR1 DFQATT and CDR2 SNEGSKA (reference sequence). The germline V and J ends were trimmed by 6 bases and 3 bases, with 9 bases remaining between them. CDR3 length: 11 residues. The CDR3 is CSASGVYEQYF. CDR3 nucleotides: TGCAGTGCGTCAGGGGTCTACGAGCAGTACTTC.

V usage is TRBV5-1 and J usage is TRBJ2-5, with D maybe TRBD1 (5 bases). Germline V gene sequence: CDR1 SGHRS, CDR2 YFSETQ. The V gene lost 5 bases and the J gene lost 1 base, with 18 bases spanning the gap. The CDR3 is made up of 16 amino acids. This CDR3 is CASRPLSPQAQETQYF. As DNA, the CDR3 is TGCGCCAGCAGACCATTGAGCCCACAGGCCCAAGAGACCCAGTACTTC.